The 15 T cell receptor beta chains below come from one sample, sequenced in a study of cytomegalovirus exposure and HLA in healthy donors (dated by TCRdb to about 2017). The library relied on the immunoSEQ multiplex PCR assay. The multiplex PCR relied on a mix of 60 forward primers for TCR Vbeta segments and 13 reverse primers for TCR Jbeta segments. In its TCRdb copy, this immuneACCESS table keeps in-frame sequences only and misses some clones. Where compared with another copy, unresolved V genes explain less than half of these, and the others have no known cause. Recorded for this sample are about 120,000 clones; roughly 83% of them occurred a single time. The ten top clones hold over 15% of the sample. The sample taken for sequencing was PBMCs. These receptors came from a man between 18 and 35 years old in good health and CMV-seropositive.

The rearrangement uses TRBV5-1 and TRBJ1-6, with TRBD1 as a possible D gene (5 bases). Trimming stripped 5 bases from V and 7 bases from J, with 13 bases between. The CDR3 extends over 14 amino acids. Looked up from germline, CDR1 is SGHRS and CDR2 is YFSETQ. CDR3 residues: CASRADSLNSPLHF. The DNA for the CDR3 is TGCGCCAGCAGGGCAGACAGCTTGAATTCACCCCTCCACTTT. The variable domain in full, completed from reference TRBV5-1 and TRBJ1-6, reads KAGVTQTPRYLIKTRGQQVTLSCSPISGHRSVSWYQQTPGQGLQFLFEYFSETQRNKGNFPGRFSGRQFSNSRSEMNVSTLELGDSALYLCASRADSLNSPLHFGNGTRLTVT.

This sequence joins TRBV5-1 and TRBJ2-1; the match to TRBD1 covers 8 bases. The trim removed 1 base at V and 10 bases at J, leaving 10 bases unmatched. This CDR3 is 15 amino acids long. The germline CDR1 and CDR2 sequences are SGHRS and YFSETQ. The CDR3, as DNA: TGCGCCAGCAGCTTGAGGACAGGGAATGCTCGCGAGCAGTTCTTC. It specifies CASSLRTGNAREQFF.

V is TRBV28 and J is TRBJ1-2; a possible D gene is TRBD1 (5 bases). The V and J ends lost 4 bases and 9 bases respectively, with 12 bases between them. Germline CDR1 is MDHEN and CDR2 is SYDVKM. CDR3 length equals 12 residues. The CDR3 DNA follows: TGTGCCAGCAGTTGGGGGACTCAGAGCTACACCTTC. It specifies CASSWGTQSYTF.

As concerns this clone: The same CDR3 arises from other DNA sequences in this sample as well. The V gene is TRBV15, the J gene TRBJ1-5, with D possibly TRBD1 on 5 matching bases. Germline V CDR1 and CDR2: LNHNV, YYDKDF (reference sequence). V lost 0 bases and J 4 bases, leaving 16 bases between the germline ends. The CDR3 contains 17 residues. CDR3: CATSRDLGGSGNQPQHF. Written as DNA, the CDR3 is TGTGCCACCAGCAGAGACCTTGGGGGGTCAGGTAATCAGCCCCAGCATTTT.

This rearrangement joins TRBV7-9 to TRBJ2-2, with TRBD1 matching over 7 bases. J was trimmed by 5 bases and V by 1 base; bases with no gene match: 4. CDR1 and CDR2 from the germline V gene are SEHNR and FQNEAQ (reference sequence). The CDR3 runs 15 residues. The CDR3 here is CASSLGGGLTGELFF. CDR3 nucleotides: TGTGCCAGCAGCTTAGGAGGGGGCTTGACCGGGGAGCTGTTTTTT.

V and J are TRBV5-1 and TRBJ2-3; D is possibly TRBD1 (5 bases). Per the germline V gene, CDR1 is SGHRS and CDR2 is YFSETQ. The V end lost 9 bases, the J end lost 1 base, and 18 bases lay between the germline ends. The CDR3 loop spans 15 amino acids. For the CDR3, the DNA is TGCGCCACCGCTGCTCAGGGTTTAGGCACAGATACGCAGTATTTT. Its translation: CATAAQGLGTDTQYF.

This rearrangement joins TRBV11-2 to TRBJ2-7; possible D gene TRBD2, 5 bases. This CDR3 has 12 residues. V was cut by 2 bases and J by 6 bases, with 8 bases left in between. Germline V gives CDR1 SGHAT, CDR2 FQNNGV. DNA of the CDR3: TGTGCCAGCAGCTTAAACAGCGGCGAGCAGTACTTC. Its translation is CASSLNSGEQYF.

The CDR3, as DNA: TGTGCCATCAGGGAAAATACGGGACAGGGGGCTTCACCCCTCCACTTT. This codes for CAIRENTGQGASPLHF. This rearrangement joins TRBV10-3 to TRBJ1-6, with TRBD1 matching 12 bases. The CDR3 extends over 16 amino acids. V lost 6 bases and J lost 9; bases outside the gene matches: 9. Germline CDR1 ENHRY, CDR2 SYGVKD.

The J gene is TRBJ1-2, the V gene TRBV5-4, with D uncertain. The CDR3 loop spans 12 amino acids. Germline V gives CDR1 SGHNT, CDR2 YYREEE (reference sequence). Deletions cut 4 bases from V and 5 bases from J, with 9 bases between. CDR3 loop: CASSPGDYGYTF. The DNA for the CDR3 is TGTGCCAGCAGCCCCGGGGATTATGGCTACACCTTC.

This clone was found a few times. The genes are TRBV2 and TRBJ1-2, with 8 bases fitting TRBD1. V was clipped by 5 bases and J by 3 bases; unmatched bases: 2. Germline V gives CDR1 SNHLY, CDR2 FYNNEI. This CDR3 is 13 amino acids long. The CDR3: CASSPTGDYGYTF. Here the CDR3 DNA reads TGTGCCAGCAGTCCGACAGGGGACTATGGCTACACCTTC.

The V call is TRBV7-7, the J call TRBJ2-2; D is possibly TRBD2 (5 bases). This CDR3 has 15 amino acids. Looked up from germline, CDR1 is SSHAT and CDR2 is FNYEAQ (reference sequence). Trimming removed 4 bases from V and 4 bases from J, with 13 bases in between. The CDR3 sequence: CASSSPGSGTGELFF. As DNA, the CDR3 is TGTGCCAGCAGCTCACCGGGGTCGGGCACCGGGGAGCTGTTTTTT.

CDR3 region: CASSYPPGSGDTEAFF. The CDR3 nucleotides read TGTGCCAGCAGTTACCCCCCGGGGTCAGGGGACACTGAAGCTTTCTTT. The V gene is TRBV6-5, the J gene TRBJ1-1; D is perhaps TRBD1 (6 bases). The CDR3 contains 16 residues. The germline CDR1 and CDR2 sequences are MNHEY and SVGAGI. Trimming took off 2 bases at V and 3 bases at J, with 16 bases between the two ends.

The rearrangement uses TRBV2 and TRBJ1-3; TRBD1 is a possible D gene (5 bases). From germline, CDR1 is SNHLY and CDR2 FYNNEI. The V gene lost 5 bases and the J gene lost 2 bases, with 10 bases spanning the gap. The CDR3 has 14 residues. The CDR3 sequence: CASSKGGAGNTIYF. The CDR3 DNA reads TGTGCCAGCAGTAAGGGAGGGGCTGGAAACACCATATATTTT.

The chain joins TRBV5-5 to TRBJ2-1; 7 nucleotides match TRBD1. Germline trimming cut 2 bases from V and 9 bases from J; bases unmatched to any gene: 5. The germline V gene encodes CDR1 SGHKS and CDR2 YYEKEE (reference sequence). CDR3 length equals 13 residues. CDR3 sequence: CASSLQGSGEQFF. The DNA for the CDR3 is TGTGCCAGCAGCTTACAGGGGTCAGGTGAGCAGTTCTTC.

The rearrangement joins TRBV5-6 to TRBJ2-7, with D possibly TRBD1 on 6 matching bases. Trimming removed 4 bases from V and 6 bases from J, with 14 bases in between. The CDR3 consists of 13 residues. Germline CDR1 reads SGHDT; CDR2 reads YYEEEE. CDR3 in amino acids: CASSRGGITEQYF. CDR3 nucleotides: TGTGCCAGCAGCCGAGGGGGAATAACCGAGCAGTACTTC.